This TCR beta chain emerged from a study of STAT5B mutations in CD4+ large granular lymphocyte leukemia. Study-wide points: Compared with healthy controls (2/35), patient top clones favored TRBV06 (8/27). Patient CD4-sorted repertoires looked more clonal than healthy CD4+ repertoires, even without putative leukemic clones.

The germline CDR1 and CDR2 sequences are SGHRS and YFSETQ. V lost 6 bases to trimming and J lost 3 bases, with 12 bases between them. This CDR3 spans 13 amino acids. For this clone: Its antigen remains unknown.

In the authors' workflow: The detection floor for productive clonotype frequency was 2.59 x 10-5. The assay was immunoSEQ multiplex PCR, and TCRdb's table has in-frame clones only and misses some. The DNA was the basis for D and trimming; V, J and clone size are from that table. Among over 25,000 clones listed, roughly four fifths were seen once. Material for sequencing was CD4+ T cells from blood buffy coats. This rearrangement joins TRBV5-1 to TRBJ1-2; D is possibly TRBD1 (5 bases). This sequence was found in a human donor in good health. Here the CDR3 DNA reads TGCGCCAGCACAATCGACAGTTACTATGGCTACACCTTC. Translating it yields CASTIDSYYGYTF.